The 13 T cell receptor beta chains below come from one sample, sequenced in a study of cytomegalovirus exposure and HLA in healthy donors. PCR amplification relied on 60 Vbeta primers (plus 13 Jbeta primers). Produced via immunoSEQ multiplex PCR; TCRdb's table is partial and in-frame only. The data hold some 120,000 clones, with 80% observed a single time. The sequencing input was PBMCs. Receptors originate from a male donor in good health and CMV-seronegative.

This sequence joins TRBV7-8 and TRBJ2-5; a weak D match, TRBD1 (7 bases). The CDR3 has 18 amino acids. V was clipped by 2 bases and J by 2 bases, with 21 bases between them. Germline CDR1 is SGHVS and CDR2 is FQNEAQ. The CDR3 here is CASSLFGVLAGQQETQYF. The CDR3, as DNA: TGTGCCAGCAGCTTATTTGGGGTGTTGGCGGGACAGCAAGAGACCCAGTACTTC.

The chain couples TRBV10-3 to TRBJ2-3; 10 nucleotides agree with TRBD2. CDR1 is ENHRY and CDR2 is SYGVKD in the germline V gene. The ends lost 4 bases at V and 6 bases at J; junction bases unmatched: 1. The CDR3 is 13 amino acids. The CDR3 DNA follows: TGTGCCATCAGTGTTAGCGGGGGGGATACGCAGTATTTT. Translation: CAISVSGGDTQYF.

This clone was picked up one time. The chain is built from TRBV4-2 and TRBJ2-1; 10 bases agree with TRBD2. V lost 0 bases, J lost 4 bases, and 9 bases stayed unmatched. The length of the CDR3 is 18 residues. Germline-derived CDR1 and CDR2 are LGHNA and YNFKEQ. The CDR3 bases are TGTGCCAGCAGCCAAGATCCGGCTAGCGGGGGATTTTACAATGAGCAGTTCTTC. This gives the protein CASSQDPASGGFYNEQFF.

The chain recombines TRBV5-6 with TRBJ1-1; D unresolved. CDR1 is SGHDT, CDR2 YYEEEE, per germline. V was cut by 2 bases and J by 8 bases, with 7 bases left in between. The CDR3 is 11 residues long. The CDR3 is CASSFRREAFF. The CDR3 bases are TGTGCCAGCAGCTTCCGGAGGGAAGCTTTCTTT.

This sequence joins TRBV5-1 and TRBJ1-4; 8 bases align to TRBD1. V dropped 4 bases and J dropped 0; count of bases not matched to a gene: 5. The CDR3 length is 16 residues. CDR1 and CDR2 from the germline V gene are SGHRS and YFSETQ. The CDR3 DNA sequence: TGCGCCAGCAGCCCCGGACAGGGAGCAACTAATGAAAAACTGTTTTTT. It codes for CASSPGQGATNEKLFF. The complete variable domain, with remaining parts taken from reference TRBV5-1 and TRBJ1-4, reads KAGVTQTPRYLIKTRGQQVTLSCSPISGHRSVSWYQQTPGQGLQFLFEYFSETQRNKGNFPGRFSGRQFSNSRSEMNVSTLELGDSALYLCASSPGQGATNEKLFFGSGTQLSVL.

The CDR3 sequence: CASSQDLRDRGNSNQPQHF. Here the CDR3 DNA reads TGTGCCAGCAGCCAAGATCTTAGGGACAGGGGCAATAGCAATCAGCCCCAGCATTTT. This chain joins TRBV4-2 and TRBJ1-5, with TRBD1 matching 10 bases. With 0 bases clipped from V and 0 bases from J, the junction kept 8 bases outside the gene matches. The CDR3 length is 19 residues. CDR1 is LGHNA and CDR2 is YNFKEQ in the germline V gene.

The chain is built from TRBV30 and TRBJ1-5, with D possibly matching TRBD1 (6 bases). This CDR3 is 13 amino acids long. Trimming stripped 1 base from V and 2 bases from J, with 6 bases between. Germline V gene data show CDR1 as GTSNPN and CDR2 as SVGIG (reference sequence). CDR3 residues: CAWSGQGNQPQHF. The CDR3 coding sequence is TGTGCCTGGAGTGGACAGGGCAATCAGCCCCAGCATTTT.

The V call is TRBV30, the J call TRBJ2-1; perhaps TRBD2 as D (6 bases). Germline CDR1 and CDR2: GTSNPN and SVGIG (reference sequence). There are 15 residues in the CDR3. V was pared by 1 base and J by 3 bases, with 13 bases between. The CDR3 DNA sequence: TGTGCCTGGAGTGAGGGGACTCATTTCTACAATGAGCAGTTCTTC. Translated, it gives CAWSEGTHFYNEQFF.

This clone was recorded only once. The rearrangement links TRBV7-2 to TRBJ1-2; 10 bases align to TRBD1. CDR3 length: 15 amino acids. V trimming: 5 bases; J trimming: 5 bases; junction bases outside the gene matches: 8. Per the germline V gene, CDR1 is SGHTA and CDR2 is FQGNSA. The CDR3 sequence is CASSPKTGGDYGYTF. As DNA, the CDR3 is TGTGCCAGCAGCCCAAAGACAGGGGGCGATTATGGCTACACCTTC.

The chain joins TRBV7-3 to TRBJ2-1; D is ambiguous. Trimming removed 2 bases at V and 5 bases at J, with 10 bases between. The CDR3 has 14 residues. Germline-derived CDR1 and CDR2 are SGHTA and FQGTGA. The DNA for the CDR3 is TGTGCCAGCAGCTTAGGGCCCGTGAACAATGAGCAGTTCTTC. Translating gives CASSLGPVNNEQFF.

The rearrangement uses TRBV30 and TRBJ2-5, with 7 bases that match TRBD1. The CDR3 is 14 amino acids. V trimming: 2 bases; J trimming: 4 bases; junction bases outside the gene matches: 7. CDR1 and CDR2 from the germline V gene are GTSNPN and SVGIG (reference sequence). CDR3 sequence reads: CAWSPKGARETQYF. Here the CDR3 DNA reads TGTGCCTGGAGTCCTAAGGGGGCTCGAGAGACCCAGTACTTC.

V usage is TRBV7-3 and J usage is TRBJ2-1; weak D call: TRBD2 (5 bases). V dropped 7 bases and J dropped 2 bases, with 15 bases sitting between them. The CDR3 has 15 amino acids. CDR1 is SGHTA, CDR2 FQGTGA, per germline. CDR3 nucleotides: TGTGCCAGCACCCGCGAAGCGGCTACCTACAATGAGCAGTTCTTC. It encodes CASTREAATYNEQFF.

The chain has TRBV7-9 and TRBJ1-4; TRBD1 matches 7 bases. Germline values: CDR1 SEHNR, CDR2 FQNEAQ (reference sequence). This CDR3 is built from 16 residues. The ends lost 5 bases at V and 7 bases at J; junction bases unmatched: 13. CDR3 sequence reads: CASSPQAGGRGEKLFF. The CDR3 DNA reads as TGTGCCAGCAGCCCGCAGGCAGGGGGACGGGGTGAAAAACTGTTTTTT. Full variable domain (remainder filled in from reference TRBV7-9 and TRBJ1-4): DTGVSQNPRHKITKRGQNVTFRCDPISEHNRLYWYRQTLGQGPEFLTYFQNEAQLEKSRLLSDRFSAERPKGSFSTLEIQRTEQGDSAMYLCASSPQAGGRGEKLFFGSGTQLSVL.